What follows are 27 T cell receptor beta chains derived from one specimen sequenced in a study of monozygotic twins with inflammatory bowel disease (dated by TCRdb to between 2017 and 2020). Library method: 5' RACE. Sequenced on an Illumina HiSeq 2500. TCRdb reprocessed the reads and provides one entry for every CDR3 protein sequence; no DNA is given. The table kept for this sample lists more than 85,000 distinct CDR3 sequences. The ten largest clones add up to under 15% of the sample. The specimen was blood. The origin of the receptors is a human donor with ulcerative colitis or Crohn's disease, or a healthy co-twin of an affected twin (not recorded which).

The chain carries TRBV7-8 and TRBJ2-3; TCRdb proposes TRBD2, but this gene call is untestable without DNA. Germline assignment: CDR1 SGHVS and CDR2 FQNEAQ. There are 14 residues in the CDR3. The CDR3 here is CASSLRLGGFGQYF.

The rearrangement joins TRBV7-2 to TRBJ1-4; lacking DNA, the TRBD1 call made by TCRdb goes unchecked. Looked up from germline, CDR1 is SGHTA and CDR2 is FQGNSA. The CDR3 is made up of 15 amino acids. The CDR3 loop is CDSSLGRGGNEKLFF. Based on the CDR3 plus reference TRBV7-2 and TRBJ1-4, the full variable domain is GAGVSQSPSNKVTEKGKDVELRCDPISGHTALYWYRQSLGQGLEFLIYFQGNSAPDKSGLPSDRFSAERTGGSVSTLTIQRTQQEDSAVYLCDSSLGRGGNEKLFFGSGTQLSVL.

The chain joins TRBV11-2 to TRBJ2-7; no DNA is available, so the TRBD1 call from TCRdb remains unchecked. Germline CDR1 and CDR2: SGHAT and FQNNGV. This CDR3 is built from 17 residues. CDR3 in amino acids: CASSRSLGRDSTYEQYF.

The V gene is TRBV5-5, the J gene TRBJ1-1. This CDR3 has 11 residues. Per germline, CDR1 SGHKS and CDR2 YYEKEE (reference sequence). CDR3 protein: CASSLGAPAFF.

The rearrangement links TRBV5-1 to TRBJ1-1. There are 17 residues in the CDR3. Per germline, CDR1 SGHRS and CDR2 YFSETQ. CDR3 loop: CASSLARSTRVNTEAFF.

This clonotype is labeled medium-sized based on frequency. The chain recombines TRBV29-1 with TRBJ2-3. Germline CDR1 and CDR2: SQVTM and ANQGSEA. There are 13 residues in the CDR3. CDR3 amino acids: CSVDIDSTDTQYF.

The CDR3 loop reads CASSPNKPDTQYF. The V call is TRBV23-1, the J call TRBJ2-3. TRBV23-1 counts as an open reading frame of uncertain function. The CDR3 length is 13 residues.

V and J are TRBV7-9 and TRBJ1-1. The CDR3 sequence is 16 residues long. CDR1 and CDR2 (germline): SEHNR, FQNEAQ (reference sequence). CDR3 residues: CASSLYTGRPNTEAFF.

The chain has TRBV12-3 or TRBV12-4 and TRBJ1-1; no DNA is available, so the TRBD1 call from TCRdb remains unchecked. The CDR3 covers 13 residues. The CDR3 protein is CAGTLQTNTEAFF.

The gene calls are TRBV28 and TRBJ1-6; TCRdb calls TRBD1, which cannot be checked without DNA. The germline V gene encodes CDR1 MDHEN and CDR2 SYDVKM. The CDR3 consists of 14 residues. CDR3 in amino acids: CASSSPGQASPLHF. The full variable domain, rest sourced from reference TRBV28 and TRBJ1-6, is DVKVTQSSRYLVKRTGEKVFLECVQDMDHENMFWYRQDPGLGLRLIYFSYDVKMKEKGDIPEGYSVSREKKERFSLILESASTNQTSMYLCASSSPGQASPLHFGNGTRLTVT.

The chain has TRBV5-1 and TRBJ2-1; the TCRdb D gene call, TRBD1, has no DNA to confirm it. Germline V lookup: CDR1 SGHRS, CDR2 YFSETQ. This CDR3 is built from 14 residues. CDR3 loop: CASFRDRSPNEQFF.

CDR3 residues: CASSSQGGITDTQYF. This chain joins TRBV5-1 and TRBJ2-3; TCRdb lists TRBD1, though no DNA is available to test this call. The CDR3 contains 15 residues. Germline V lookup: CDR1 SGHRS, CDR2 YFSETQ.

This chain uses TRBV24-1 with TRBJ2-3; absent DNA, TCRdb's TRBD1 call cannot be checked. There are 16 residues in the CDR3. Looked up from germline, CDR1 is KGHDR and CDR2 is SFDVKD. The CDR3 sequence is CATSDFRDRGPDTQYF.

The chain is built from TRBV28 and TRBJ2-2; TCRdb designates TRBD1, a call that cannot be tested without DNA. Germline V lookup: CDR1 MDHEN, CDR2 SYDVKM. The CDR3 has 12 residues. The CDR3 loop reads CASNPPAGELFF.

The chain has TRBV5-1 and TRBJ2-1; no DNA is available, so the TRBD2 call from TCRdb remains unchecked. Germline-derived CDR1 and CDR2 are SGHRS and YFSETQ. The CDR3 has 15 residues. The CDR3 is CASSLLLAGDNEQFF.

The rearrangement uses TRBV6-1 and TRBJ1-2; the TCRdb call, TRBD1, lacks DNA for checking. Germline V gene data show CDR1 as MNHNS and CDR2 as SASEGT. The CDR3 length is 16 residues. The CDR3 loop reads CARSPQDRVLSDGYTF.

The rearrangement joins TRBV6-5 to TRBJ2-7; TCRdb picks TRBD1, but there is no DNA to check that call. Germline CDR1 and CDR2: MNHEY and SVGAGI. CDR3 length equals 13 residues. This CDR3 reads CASTSGQFYEQYF.

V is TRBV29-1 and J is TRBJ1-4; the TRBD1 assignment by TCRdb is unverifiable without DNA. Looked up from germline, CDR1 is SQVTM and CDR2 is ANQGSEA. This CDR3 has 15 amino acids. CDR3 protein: CSVIDRGGPNEKLFF.

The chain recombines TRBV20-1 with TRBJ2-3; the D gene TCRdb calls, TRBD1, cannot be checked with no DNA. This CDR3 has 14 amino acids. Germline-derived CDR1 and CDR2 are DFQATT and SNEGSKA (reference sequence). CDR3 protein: CSAGGQSKRDTQYF.

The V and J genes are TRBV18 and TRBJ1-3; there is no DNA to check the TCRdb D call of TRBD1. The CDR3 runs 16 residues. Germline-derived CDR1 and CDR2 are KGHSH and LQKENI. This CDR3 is CASSLGQTSSGNTIYF.

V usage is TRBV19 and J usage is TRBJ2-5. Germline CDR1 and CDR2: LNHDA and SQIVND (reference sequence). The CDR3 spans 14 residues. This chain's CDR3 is CASRRSTLQETQYF.

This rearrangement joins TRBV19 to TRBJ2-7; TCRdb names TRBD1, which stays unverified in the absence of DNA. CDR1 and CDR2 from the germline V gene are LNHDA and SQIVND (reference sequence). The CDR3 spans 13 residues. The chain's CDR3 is CASATGQLYEQYF. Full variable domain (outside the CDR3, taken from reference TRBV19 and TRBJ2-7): DGGITQSPKYLFRKEGQNVTLSCEQNLNHDAMYWYRQDPGQGLRLIYYSQIVNDFQKGDIAEGYSVSREKKESFPLTVTSAQKNPTAFYLCASATGQLYEQYFGPGTRLTVT.

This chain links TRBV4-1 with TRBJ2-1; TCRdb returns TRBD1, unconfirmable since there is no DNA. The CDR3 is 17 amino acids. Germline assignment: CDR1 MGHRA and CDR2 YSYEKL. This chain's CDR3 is CASSQGAGTGGYNEQFF.

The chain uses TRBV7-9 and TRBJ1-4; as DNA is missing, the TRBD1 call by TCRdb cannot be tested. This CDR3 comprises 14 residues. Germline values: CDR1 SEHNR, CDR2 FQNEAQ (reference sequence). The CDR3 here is CASSIMGVEGKLFF.

The CDR3 region is CASRPTLGNEKLFF. The rearrangement links TRBV5-1 to TRBJ1-4. Germline CDR1 reads SGHRS; CDR2 reads YFSETQ. The CDR3 is 14 residues long.

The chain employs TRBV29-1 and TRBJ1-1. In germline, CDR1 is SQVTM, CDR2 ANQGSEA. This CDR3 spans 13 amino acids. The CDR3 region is CSVGGLTNTEAFF.

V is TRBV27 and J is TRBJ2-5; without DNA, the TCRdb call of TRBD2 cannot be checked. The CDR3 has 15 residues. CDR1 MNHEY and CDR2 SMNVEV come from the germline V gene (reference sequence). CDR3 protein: CASSRAGVVEETQYF.